This TCR beta chain was retrieved from a study of T-cell memory formation after mild COVID-19 (dated by TCRdb to 2020 to 2023). Context from the whole study: TCR sequence clusters from the two donors were found to be largely donor specific. Longitudinal TCRalpha and TCRbeta repertoire sequencing tracked T-cell clones expanding and contracting after mild COVID-19 in two donors. Two young, previously healthy adult volunteers made up the cohort, one male and one female. Broad study findings and their caveats: Some responding clones were detected in pre-infection memory, suggesting pre-existing cross-reactive memory T cells joined the SARS-CoV-2 response. Clones that contracted from day 15 to 85 showed balanced CD4/CD8 phenotypes, whereas a second wave of clones that expanded from day 15 to 37 leaned towards CD4+. Whether the second-wave clones peaking on day 37 were SARS-CoV-2 specific was not confirmed. Only two mild cases were covered in the study, and larger cohorts including severe cases with pre-infection samples were considered necessary. Contracting CD4+ clones turned up mainly in the CM and EM memory subsets, whereas EMRA was where CD8+ clones were enriched.

This clonotype was found a few times. Its antigen is currently not known. No base qualities exist here, and no much larger clone lies one base off it. The sequencing machine was an Illumina NovaSeq 6000. TCRalpha and TCRbeta cDNA libraries were constructed by 5'RACE with constant-segment primers, with sample barcodes and unique molecular identifiers being introduced. Trizol reagent was used to extract RNA from every sample. The libraries were amplified in two PCR steps, and the second step added a second sample barcode and Illumina TruSeq adapters. Libraries were sequenced on an Illumina NovaSeq with 2 x 150 bp paired-end reads. Per the original workflow: The reads were demultiplexed and collapsed into UMI-guided consensus sequences using migec v1.2.7. Using mixcr v2.1.11, UMI consensuses were aligned to TRA and TRB V and J templates and then assembled into clonotypes. A clonotype was counted as expanded or contracted only when both edgeR and NoisET called the clonotype significant, with the noise models trained on biological replicates. For edgeR calls, the cutoffs were a false discovery rate-adjusted p below 0.01 and a log2 fold-change threshold of 1. As an exploratory analysis of dynamics, max-normalized trajectories of the 1000 most abundant clonotypes were examined with PCA combined with hierarchical clustering. Separately sequenced CD4+ and CD8+ repertoires were used to assign a CD4 or CD8 phenotype to each responding clone. In-frame beta chains were kept once TCRdb had trimmed the public reads at Q25 with fastp and called clones with MiXCR. Under each unique CDR3 protein, matching rows form one entry showing the most common genes and DNA. TCRdb's processing, not the study's, gives the V and J calls here. This sample is represented by about 390,000 distinct CDR3 sequences; approximately 16% of them were singletons. Of the sample, about 22% falls within the top ten clones.

Ficoll-Paque density gradient centrifugation was used to isolate PBMCs. The sequence came from a young man who had mild COVID-19 (a few samples of this study predate the infection). The sample titles of this study are shuffled in the database, so cell type and time point are left out; the donor was told from shared clones. Sequenced material: PBMCs or a T cell subset sorted from them (not recorded which).

The CDR3 here reads CASITVRNTEAFF. At the DNA level, the sequence is TGTGCCAGCATTACGGTAAGGAACACTGAAGCTTTCTTT. This receptor chain uses TRBV6-1 and TRBJ1-1, with the D gene not confidently named. At the junction V is shortened by 7 bases and J by 1 base, with 10 bases in between. CDR1 MNHNS and CDR2 SASEGT were looked up in the germline V gene. Reading from cysteine to phenylalanine, the CDR3 counts 13 amino acids. The sequence is cut down to CDR3 DNA, 39 bases in frame from base 1.